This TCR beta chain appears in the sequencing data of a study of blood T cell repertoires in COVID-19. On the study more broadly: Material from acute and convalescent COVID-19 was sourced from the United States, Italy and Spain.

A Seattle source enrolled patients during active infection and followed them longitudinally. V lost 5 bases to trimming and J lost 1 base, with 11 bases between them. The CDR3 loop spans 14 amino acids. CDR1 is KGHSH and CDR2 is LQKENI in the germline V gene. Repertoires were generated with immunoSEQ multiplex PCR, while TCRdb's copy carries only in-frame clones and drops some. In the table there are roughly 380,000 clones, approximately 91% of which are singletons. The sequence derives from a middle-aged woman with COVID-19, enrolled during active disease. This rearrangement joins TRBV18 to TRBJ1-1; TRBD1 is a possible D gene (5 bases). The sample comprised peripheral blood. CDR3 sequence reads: CASSSVGQNTEAFF. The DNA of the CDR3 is TGTGCCAGCTCATCCGTCGGACAGAACACTGAAGCTTTCTTT. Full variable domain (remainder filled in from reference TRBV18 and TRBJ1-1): NAGVMQNPRHLVRRRGQEARLRCSPMKGHSHVYWYRQLPEEGLKFMVYLQKENIIDESGMPKERFSAEFPKEGPSILRIQQVVRGDSAAYFCASSSVGQNTEAFFGQGTRLTVV.